This TCR beta chain was sequenced for a study of blood T cell repertoires in COVID-19. Assay used: immunoSEQ multiplex PCR; TCRdb lists only in-frame clones, some missing. The table includes 85,000 to 120,000 clones, more than 75% detected once. The table lists this clone with a few counts. The germline CDR1 and CDR2 sequences are SGHTA and FQGTGA. The CDR3 runs 14 residues. V lost 0 bases and J lost 8, with 13 bases in between. Input material: peripheral blood. This clonotype was sampled from a human donor in a cohort sampled during active COVID-19. The chain carries TRBV7-3 and TRBJ1-2; weak D call: TRBD1 (5 bases). The CDR3 is CASSLTGQGGGYTF. CDR3 nucleotides: TGTGCCAGCAGCTTAACGGGGCAGGGCGGCGGCTACACCTTC.